Listed below are T cell receptor beta chains from one sample, sequenced in a study of blood T cell repertoires in COVID-19. Libraries were prepared by immunoSEQ multiplex PCR; TCRdb keeps only in-frame clonotypes and omits some of them. Found here are some 380,000 clones, about 89% of them singletons; the top ten hold 1% to 1.5%. Sequenced: PBMCs or T cells enriched from blood (not recorded which). These receptors all come from a man aged 25-40 years who had recovered from COVID-19. CDR3s include the opening cysteine and the closing phenylalanine or tryptophan. A D gene is named only where the DNA matches it firmly. Not every row has a clone size; where given, it reads once, few, many or a size class.

clone size	V gene	J gene	D gene	CDR3 DNA	CDR3 protein
once	TRBV4-1	TRBJ1-1	.	TGCGCCAGCAGCCATACCAGGCCCATCCCTGAAGCTTTCTTT	CASSHTRPIPEAFF
few	TRBV18	TRBJ2-3	TRBD2	TGTGCCAGCTCTCCCAGACTAGCGGGGGGGACTCAAGATACGCAGTATTTT	CASSPRLAGGTQDTQYF
once	TRBV11-3	TRBJ2-2	.	TGTGCCAGCAGCCCAAACACCGGGGAGCTGTTTTTT	CASSPNTGELFF
.	TRBV5-1	TRBJ2-1	.	TGCGCCAGCAGCTTGGAGCGGACGAGGACGTACAATGAGCAGTTCTTC	CASSLERTRTYNEQFF
.	TRBV24-1	TRBJ1-5	TRBD1	TGTGCCACCAGATACTCGGGACAGGGGGATCAGCCCCAGCATTTT	CATRYSGQGDQPQHF
.	TRBV2	TRBJ2-1	TRBD2	TGTGCCAGCAGTTTCAGCGGGGGGGCCAACGATGAGCAGTTCTTC	CASSFSGGANDEQFF
.	TRBV7-6	TRBJ2-7	TRBD1	TGTGCCAGCAGCTTTTCTGTACAGGGGGACTACGAGCAGTACTTC	CASSFSVQGDYEQYF
.	TRBV24-1	TRBJ2-3	TRBD1	TGTGCCACCAGTGATGGGACAGAATCAGATACGCAGTATTTT	CATSDGTESDTQYF
.	TRBV30	TRBJ1-3	.	TGTGCCTGGAGTGTACTTAACTCTGGAAACACCATATATTTT	CAWSVLNSGNTIYF
.	TRBV3-1/TRBV3-2	TRBJ1-4	TRBD1	TGTGCCAGCAGCGACCAGGGGGGTGAAAAACTGTTTTTT	CASSDQGGEKLFF
.	TRBV7-2	TRBJ1-1	.	TGTGCCAGCAGCCTCCAGGCGGGCGGTAGTGAAGCTTTCTTT	CASSLQAGGSEAFF
few	TRBV11-2	TRBJ1-6	.	TGTGCCAGCAGCTTCGGCCAGGGGAATTCACCCCTCCACTTT	CASSFGQGNSPLHF
.	TRBV5-1	TRBJ2-7	.	TGCGCCAGCAAGGCAGACGGGTCCTACGAGCAGTACTTC	CASKADGSYEQYF
.	TRBV5-6	TRBJ2-1	.	TGTGCCAGCACCTTATATGGGGGGGCGACAGTCAATGAGCAGTTCTTC	CASTLYGGATVNEQFF
.	TRBV18	TRBJ2-7	TRBD1	TGTGCCAGCTCACCCCCGGGACAGTTTGCCTACGAGCAGTACTTC	CASSPPGQFAYEQYF
.	TRBV7-2	TRBJ2-1	TRBD2	TGTGCCAGCAGCTTAGGACTAGCGTCTTACAATGAGCAGTTCTTC	CASSLGLASYNEQFF
.	TRBV9	TRBJ1-1	.	TGTGCCAGCAGCGCAACAGGGACCCAAAACACTGAAGCTTTCTTT	CASSATGTQNTEAFF
.	TRBV12-3/TRBV12-4	TRBJ1-2	TRBD1	TGTGCCAGCATTTCGACAGGGGGCCCATTCTACACCTTC	CASISTGGPFYTF
.	TRBV21-1	TRBJ1-5	.	TGTGCCAGCACCCACAGGGAACTTCGGGGCAATCAGCCCCAGCATTTT	CASTHRELRGNQPQHF
.	TRBV7-9	TRBJ2-1	TRBD2	TGTGCCAGCAGCTTAGTAGCGGGGGGAAGCAATGAGCAGTTCTTC	CASSLVAGGSNEQFF
once	TRBV3-1/TRBV3-2	TRBJ2-1	TRBD2	TGTGCCAGCAGCCGACCGAGCGGGGGGGCCAGAAATGAGCAGTTCTTC	CASSRPSGGARNEQFF
.	TRBV11-3	TRBJ2-2	TRBD2	TGTGCCAGCAGCTTCGCGGGCGGGAGCACCGGGGAGCTGTTTTTT	CASSFAGGSTGELFF
.	TRBV7-9	TRBJ2-7	.	TGTGCCAGCAGCTCCGGCGGGGAAGAGCAGTACTTC	CASSSGGEEQYF
.	TRBV5-4	TRBJ2-7	.	TGTGCCAGCAGAGACCTAGGGGAGGAGGAGCAGTACTTC	CASRDLGEEEQYF
.	TRBV14	TRBJ1-6	.	TGTGCCAGCAGCCTTAGCTCCTATAATTCACCCCTCCACTTT	CASSLSSYNSPLHF
few	TRBV27	TRBJ2-3	.	TGTGCCAGCAGACAGGGGGGGGAGGTGGATACGCAGTATTTT	CASRQGGEVDTQYF
once	TRBV7-3	TRBJ1-6	TRBD1	TGTGCCAGCAGCTTAACGACAGGGACGGATTCACCCCTCCACTTT	CASSLTTGTDSPLHF
.	TRBV30	TRBJ1-6	TRBD1	TGTGCCTGGAGTGCCATGATCCAGGGGGGATCACCCCTCCACTTT	CAWSAMIQGGSPLHF
.	TRBV4-1	TRBJ2-4	.	TGCGCCAGCAGCAAACAGGTCGTCGAGTACATTCAGTACTTC	CASSKQVVEYIQYF
.	TRBV12-3/TRBV12-4	TRBJ1-2	.	TGTGCCAGCATCGGTGGACAGTATGGCTACACCTTC	CASIGGQYGYTF
.	TRBV30	TRBJ1-5	TRBD1	TGTGCCTGGAGTGACGGACAGGGTTGGACCCAGCCCCAGCATTTT	CAWSDGQGWTQPQHF
.	TRBV4-3	TRBJ2-7	TRBD1	TGCGCCAGCAGCCAAGGCGGGACAGGGTACTACTACGAGCAGTACTTC	CASSQGGTGYYYEQYF
.	TRBV5-1	TRBJ2-2	.	TGCGCCAGCAGCTCGACCGGGGCCGGGGAGCTGTTTTTT	CASSSTGAGELFF
.	TRBV3-1/TRBV3-2	TRBJ2-7	.	TGTGCCAGCAGCCAAGAGCACAGTACCTACGAGCAGTACTTC	CASSQEHSTYEQYF
.	TRBV4-1	TRBJ2-3	.	TGCGCCAGCAGCCAAGTTAGCGGCAGCACAGATACGCAGTATTTT	CASSQVSGSTDTQYF
.	TRBV24-1	TRBJ2-5	TRBD1	TGTGCCACCAGTGACCACGGACAGGGGACGGAGACCCAGTACTTC	CATSDHGQGTETQYF
.	TRBV30	TRBJ1-2	.	TGTGCCTGGAGTCCACCCGGTAGTGGCTACACCTTC	CAWSPPGSGYTF
.	TRBV9	TRBJ1-1	TRBD1	TGTGCCAGCAGCGTCGACAGGGTTCCGAACACTGAAGCTTTCTTT	CASSVDRVPNTEAFF
.	TRBV6-6	TRBJ1-1	.	TGTGCCAGCAGAGCACTCTACACTGAAGCTTTCTTT	CASRALYTEAFF
.	TRBV6-1	TRBJ2-1	TRBD2	TGTGCCAGCAGTGCTACTTTTACTAGCGGTTACAATGAGCAGTTCTTC	CASSATFTSGYNEQFF